This T cell receptor (beta chain) was obtained from a study of blood T cell repertoires in COVID-19. Here immunoSEQ multiplex PCR was the method, and the copy in TCRdb shows in-frame clones only, minus some. Of roughly 150,000 clones listed, around 80% were seen once; the top ten hold roughly 4.9%. Cohort allocation depended upon clinical history that participants reported. Trimming took off 6 bases at V and 11 bases at J, with 19 bases between the two ends. The CDR3 totals 13 residues. This clonotype originated in a man aged 70-80 years who had been exposed to COVID-19. Input material: PBMCs or T cells enriched from blood (not recorded which). The chain employs TRBV12-3 or TRBV12-4 and TRBJ1-2; D is perhaps TRBD1 (5 bases). CDR3 DNA sequence: TGTGCCAGCAGCACTTGGGGGGGTTCTGTTTACACCTTC. Amino acids: CASSTWGGSVYTF.